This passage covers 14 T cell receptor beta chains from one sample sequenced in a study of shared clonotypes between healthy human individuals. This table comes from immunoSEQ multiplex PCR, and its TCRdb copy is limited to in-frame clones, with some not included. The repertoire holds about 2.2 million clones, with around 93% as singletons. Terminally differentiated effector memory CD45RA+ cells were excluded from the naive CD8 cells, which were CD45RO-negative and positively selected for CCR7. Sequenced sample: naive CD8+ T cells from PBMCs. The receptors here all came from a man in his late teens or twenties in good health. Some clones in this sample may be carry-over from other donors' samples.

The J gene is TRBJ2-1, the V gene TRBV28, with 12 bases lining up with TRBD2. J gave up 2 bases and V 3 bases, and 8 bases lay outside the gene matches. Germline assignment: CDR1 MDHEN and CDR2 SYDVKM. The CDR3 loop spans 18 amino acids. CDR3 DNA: TGTGCCAGCAGTTTTTTGACTAGCGGGAGTGGAGCCTACAATGAGCAGTTCTTC. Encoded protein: CASSFLTSGSGAYNEQFF.

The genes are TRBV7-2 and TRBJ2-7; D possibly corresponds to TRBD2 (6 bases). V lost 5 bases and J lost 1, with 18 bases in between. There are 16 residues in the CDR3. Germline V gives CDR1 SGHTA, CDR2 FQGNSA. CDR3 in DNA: TGTGCCAGCAGCCCCCGTTCGGGCGGGGTTTCCTACGAGCAGTACTTC. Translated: CASSPRSGGVSYEQYF.

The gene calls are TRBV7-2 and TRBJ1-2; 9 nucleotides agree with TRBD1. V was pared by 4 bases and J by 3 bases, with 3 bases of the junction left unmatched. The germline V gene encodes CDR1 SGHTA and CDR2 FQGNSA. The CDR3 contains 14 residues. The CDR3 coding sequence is TGTGCCAGCAGCTCCGGGACAGGGTACTATGGCTACACCTTC. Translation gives CASSSGTGYYGYTF.

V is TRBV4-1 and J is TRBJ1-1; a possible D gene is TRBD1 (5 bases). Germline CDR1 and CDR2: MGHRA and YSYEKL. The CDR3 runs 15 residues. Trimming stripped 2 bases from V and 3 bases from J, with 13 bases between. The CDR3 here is CASSQLAGGDTEAFF. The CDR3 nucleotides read TGCGCCAGCAGCCAATTGGCGGGGGGGGACACTGAAGCTTTCTTT.

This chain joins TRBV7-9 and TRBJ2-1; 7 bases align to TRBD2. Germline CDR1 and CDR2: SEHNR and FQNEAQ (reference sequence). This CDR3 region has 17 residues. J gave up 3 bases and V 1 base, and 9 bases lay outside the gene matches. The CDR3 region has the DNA TGTGCCAGCAGCTTAGGTCGCGGGAGCTTCCACTACAATGAGCAGTTCTTC. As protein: CASSLGRGSFHYNEQFF.

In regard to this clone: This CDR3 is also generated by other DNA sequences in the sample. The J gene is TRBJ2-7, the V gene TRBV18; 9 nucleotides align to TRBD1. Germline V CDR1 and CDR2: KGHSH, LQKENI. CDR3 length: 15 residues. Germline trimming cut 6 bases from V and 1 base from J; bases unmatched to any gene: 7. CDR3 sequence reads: CASSQDRGGSYEQYF. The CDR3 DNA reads TGTGCCAGCTCTCAGGACAGGGGCGGGTCCTACGAGCAGTACTTC.

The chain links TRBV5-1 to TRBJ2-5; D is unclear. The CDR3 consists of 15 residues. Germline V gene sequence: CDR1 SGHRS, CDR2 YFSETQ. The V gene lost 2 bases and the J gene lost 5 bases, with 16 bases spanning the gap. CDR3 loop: CASSFETLFGETQYF. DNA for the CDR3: TGCGCCAGCAGCTTCGAGACTCTTTTCGGGGAGACCCAGTACTTC. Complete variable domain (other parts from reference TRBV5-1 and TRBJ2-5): KAGVTQTPRYLIKTRGQQVTLSCSPISGHRSVSWYQQTPGQGLQFLFEYFSETQRNKGNFPGRFSGRQFSNSRSEMNVSTLELGDSALYLCASSFETLFGETQYFGPGTRLLVL.

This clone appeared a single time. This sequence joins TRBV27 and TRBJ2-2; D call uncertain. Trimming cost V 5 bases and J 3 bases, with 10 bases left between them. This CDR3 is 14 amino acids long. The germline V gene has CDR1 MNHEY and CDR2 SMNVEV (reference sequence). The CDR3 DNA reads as TGTGCCAGCAGTCCCCCCCCGGACACCGGGGAGCTGTTTTTT. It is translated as CASSPPPDTGELFF.

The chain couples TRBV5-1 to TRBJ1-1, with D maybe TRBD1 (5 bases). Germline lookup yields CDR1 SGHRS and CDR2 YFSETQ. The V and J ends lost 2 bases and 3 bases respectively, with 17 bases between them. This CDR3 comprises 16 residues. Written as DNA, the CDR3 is TGCGCCAGCAGCTTCGCCGGGGGTTTGAGTTACACTGAAGCTTTCTTT. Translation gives CASSFAGGLSYTEAFF. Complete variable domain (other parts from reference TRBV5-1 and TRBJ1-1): KAGVTQTPRYLIKTRGQQVTLSCSPISGHRSVSWYQQTPGQGLQFLFEYFSETQRNKGNFPGRFSGRQFSNSRSEMNVSTLELGDSALYLCASSFAGGLSYTEAFFGQGTRLTVV.

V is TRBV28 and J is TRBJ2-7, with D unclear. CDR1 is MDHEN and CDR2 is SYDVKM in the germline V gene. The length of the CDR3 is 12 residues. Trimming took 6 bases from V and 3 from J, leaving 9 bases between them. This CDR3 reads CASSFLGYEQYF. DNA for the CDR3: TGTGCCAGCAGCTTTCTGGGCTACGAGCAGTACTTC. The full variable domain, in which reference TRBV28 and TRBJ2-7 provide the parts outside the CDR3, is DVKVTQSSRYLVKRTGEKVFLECVQDMDHENMFWYRQDPGLGLRLIYFSYDVKMKEKGDIPEGYSVSREKKERFSLILESASTNQTSMYLCASSFLGYEQYFGPGTRLTVT.

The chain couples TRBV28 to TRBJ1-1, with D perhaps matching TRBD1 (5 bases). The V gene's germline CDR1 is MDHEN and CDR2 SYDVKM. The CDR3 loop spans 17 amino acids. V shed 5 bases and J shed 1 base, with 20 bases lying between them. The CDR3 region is CASSLLGRSRPNTEAFF. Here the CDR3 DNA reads TGTGCCAGCAGTCTACTGGGACGATCACGACCGAACACTGAAGCTTTCTTT.

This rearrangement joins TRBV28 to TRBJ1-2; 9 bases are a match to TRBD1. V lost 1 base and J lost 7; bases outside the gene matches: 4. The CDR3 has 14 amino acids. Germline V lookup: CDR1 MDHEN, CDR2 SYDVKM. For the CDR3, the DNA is TGTGCCAGCAGTTTATCTCGGACAGGGGTTGGCTACACCTTC. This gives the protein CASSLSRTGVGYTF.

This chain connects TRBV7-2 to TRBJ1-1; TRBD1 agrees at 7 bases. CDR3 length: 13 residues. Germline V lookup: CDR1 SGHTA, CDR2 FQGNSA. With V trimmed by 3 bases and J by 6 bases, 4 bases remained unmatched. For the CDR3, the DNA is TGTGCCAGCAGCTTGGACAGGAGGGCTGAAGCTTTCTTT. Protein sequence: CASSLDRRAEAFF.

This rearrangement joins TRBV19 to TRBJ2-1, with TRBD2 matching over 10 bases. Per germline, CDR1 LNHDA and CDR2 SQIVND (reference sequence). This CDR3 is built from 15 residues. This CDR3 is CATVPSGRARDEQFF. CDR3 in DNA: TGTGCTACAGTCCCAAGCGGGAGGGCCAGGGATGAGCAGTTCTTC.